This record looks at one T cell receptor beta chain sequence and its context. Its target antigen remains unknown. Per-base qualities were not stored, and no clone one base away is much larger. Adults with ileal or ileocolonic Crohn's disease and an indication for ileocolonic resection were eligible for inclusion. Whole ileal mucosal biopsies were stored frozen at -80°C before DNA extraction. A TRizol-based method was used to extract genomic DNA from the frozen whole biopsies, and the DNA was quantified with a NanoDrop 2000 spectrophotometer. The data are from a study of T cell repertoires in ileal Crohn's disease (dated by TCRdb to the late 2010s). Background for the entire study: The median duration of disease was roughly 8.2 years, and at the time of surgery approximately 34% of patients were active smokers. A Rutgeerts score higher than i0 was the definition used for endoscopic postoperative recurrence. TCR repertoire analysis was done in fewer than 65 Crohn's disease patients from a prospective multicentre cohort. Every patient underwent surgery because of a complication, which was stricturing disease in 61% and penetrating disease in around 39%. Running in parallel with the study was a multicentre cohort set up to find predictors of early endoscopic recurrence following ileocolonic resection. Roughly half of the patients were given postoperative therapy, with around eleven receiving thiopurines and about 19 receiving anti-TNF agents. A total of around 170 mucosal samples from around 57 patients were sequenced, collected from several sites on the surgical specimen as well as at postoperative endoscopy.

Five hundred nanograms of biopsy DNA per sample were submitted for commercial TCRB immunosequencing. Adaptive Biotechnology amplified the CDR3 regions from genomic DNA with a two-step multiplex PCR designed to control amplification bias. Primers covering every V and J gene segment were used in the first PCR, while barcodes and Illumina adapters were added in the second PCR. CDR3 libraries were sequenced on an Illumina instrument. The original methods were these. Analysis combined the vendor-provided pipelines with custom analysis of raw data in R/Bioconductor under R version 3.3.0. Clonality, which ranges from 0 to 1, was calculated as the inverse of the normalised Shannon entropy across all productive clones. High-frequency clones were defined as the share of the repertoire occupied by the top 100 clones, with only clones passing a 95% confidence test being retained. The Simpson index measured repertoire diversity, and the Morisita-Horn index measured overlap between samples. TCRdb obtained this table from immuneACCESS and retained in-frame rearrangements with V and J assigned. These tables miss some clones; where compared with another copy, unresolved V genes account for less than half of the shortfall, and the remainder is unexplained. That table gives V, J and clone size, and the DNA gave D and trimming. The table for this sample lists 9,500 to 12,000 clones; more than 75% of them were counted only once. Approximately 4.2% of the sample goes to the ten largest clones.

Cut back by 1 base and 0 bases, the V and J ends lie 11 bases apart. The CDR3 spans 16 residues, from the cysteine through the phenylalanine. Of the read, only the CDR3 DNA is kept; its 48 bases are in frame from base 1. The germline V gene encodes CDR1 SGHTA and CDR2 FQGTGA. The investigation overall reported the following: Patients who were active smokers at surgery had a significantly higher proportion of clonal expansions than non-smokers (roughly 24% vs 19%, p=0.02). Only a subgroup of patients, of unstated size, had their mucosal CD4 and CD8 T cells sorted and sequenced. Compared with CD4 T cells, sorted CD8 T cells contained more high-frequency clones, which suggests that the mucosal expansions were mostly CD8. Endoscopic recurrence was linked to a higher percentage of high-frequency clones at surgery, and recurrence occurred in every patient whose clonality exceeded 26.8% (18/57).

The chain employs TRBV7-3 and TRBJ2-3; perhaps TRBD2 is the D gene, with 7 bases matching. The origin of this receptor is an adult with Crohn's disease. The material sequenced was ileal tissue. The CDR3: CASSLMGGASTDTQYF. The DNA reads TGTGCCAGCAGCTTAATGGGGGGGGCTAGCACAGATACGCAGTATTTT.